Presented here are 31 T cell receptor beta chains from one specimen sequenced in a study of T cells in Graves' hyperthyroidism and ophthalmopathy. Amplified TCR beta CDR3 regions came from RNA transcripts. Researchers ran a first-round RT-PCR on the TCR CDR3 using the HTBI primer set. Via MiXCR, TCRdb re-called the multiplex PCR reads, giving one row per CDR3 protein. Of 300,000 to 450,000 distinct CDR3 sequences listed, approximately 17% were seen once; the top ten hold almost 35%. Sequencing was done on a sample of blood. All receptors come from a woman in her thirties with Graves' hyperthyroidism that later progressed to Graves' ophthalmopathy.

This clonotype was seen at least ten times. V usage is TRBV29-1 and J usage is TRBJ2-7; 9 nucleotides align to TRBD1. The V segment lost 6 bases and the J segment 3 bases; nucleotides outside the gene matches: 6. Germline CDR1 SQVTM, CDR2 ANQGSEA. The CDR3 has 13 residues. CDR3 residues: CSVRGQGIYEQYF. The CDR3 nucleotides are TGCAGCGTACGAGGACAGGGGATCTACGAGCAGTACTTC.

This clonotype was detected ten times or more. This chain links TRBV20-1 with TRBJ2-1; D is undetermined. CDR1 is DFQATT and CDR2 is SNEGSKA in the germline V gene (reference sequence). The germline V and J ends were trimmed by 3 bases and 3 bases, with 15 bases remaining between them. This CDR3 comprises 15 residues. The CDR3 loop reads CSASYGRKLYNEQFF. The CDR3 DNA is TGCAGTGCTAGTTATGGTCGCAAGCTCTACAATGAGCAGTTCTTC.

This clonotype was seen ten or more times. V is TRBV3-1 and J is TRBJ2-3; D is ambiguous. The V end lost 1 base, the J end lost 0 bases, and 5 bases lay between the germline ends. The V gene's germline CDR1 is LGHDT and CDR2 YNNKEL (reference sequence). The CDR3 runs to 14 residues. CDR3 sequence (DNA): TGTGCCAGCAGCCAAGTATCCAGCACAGATACGCAGTATTTT. Protein product: CASSQVSSTDTQYF.

This chain uses TRBV20-1 with TRBJ2-1; D gene ambiguous. With 4 bases removed from V and 7 bases from J, the gap between germline ends came to 14 bases. This CDR3 has 13 amino acids. The germline V gene has CDR1 DFQATT and CDR2 SNEGSKA (reference sequence). This CDR3 is CSAKIPGPNEQFF. CDR3 in DNA: TGCAGTGCTAAGATCCCCGGGCCAAATGAGCAGTTCTTC.

A few counts support this clonotype. This chain uses TRBV6-9 with TRBJ1-5; weak D call: TRBD1 (5 bases). Trimming left V 4 bases short and J 4 bases short, with 14 bases between. Germline V lookup: CDR1 MNHGY, CDR2 SVAAGI. The CDR3 has 15 residues. Here the CDR3 reads CASSSRVQRNQPQHF. The DNA for the CDR3 is TGTGCCAGCAGTTCCAGGGTTCAGCGTAATCAGCCCCAGCATTTT.

The chain joins TRBV20-1 to TRBJ2-3, with D tentatively TRBD1 (5 bases). The CDR3 is 13 amino acids. Trimming removed 8 bases from V and 2 bases from J, with 14 bases in between. CDR1 DFQATT and CDR2 SNEGSKA come from the germline V gene (reference sequence). Here the CDR3 reads CSSQSGHTDTQYF. In nucleotides, the CDR3 is TGCAGTAGTCAGAGTGGACACACAGATACGCAGTATTTT.

This clonotype came up a few times. The rearrangement uses TRBV5-4 and TRBJ2-5; 7 bases map to TRBD1. The V gene's germline CDR1 is SGHNT and CDR2 YYREEE (reference sequence). This CDR3 comprises 14 residues. J was trimmed by 3 bases and V by 5 bases; bases with no gene match: 7. CDR3 DNA sequence: TGTGCCAGCAGGACAGGGTCGGCGGAAGAGACCCAGTACTTC. Protein sequence: CASRTGSAEETQYF.

This clonotype came up many times. This chain joins TRBV10-1 and TRBJ1-1; D unclear. With 3 bases removed from V and 6 bases from J, the gap between germline ends came to 11 bases. CDR3 length: 13 residues. The V gene's germline CDR1 is WNHNN and CDR2 SYGVQD (reference sequence). CDR3 protein: CASSESVGAEAFF. The CDR3 DNA follows: TGCGCCAGCAGTGAATCGGTTGGGGCTGAAGCTTTCTTT.

This clonotype came up many times. This chain links TRBV6-2 or TRBV6-3 with TRBJ2-1; 9 positions match TRBD2. Trimming took 6 bases from V and 8 from J; bases not matched to a gene: 8. The CDR3 extends over 14 amino acids. Per the germline V gene, CDR1 is MNHEY and CDR2 is SVGEGT. The CDR3 coding sequence is TGTGCCAGCAGGAGCGGGGGGTCCCACTATGAGCAGTTCTTC. It is translated as CASRSGGSHYEQFF.

This clonotype was observed many times. The gene calls are TRBV3-1 and TRBJ2-7, with D uncertain. The CDR3 contains 12 residues. CDR1 and CDR2 (germline): LGHDT, YNNKEL (reference sequence). The germline V and J ends were trimmed by 3 bases and 3 bases, with 6 bases remaining between them. The CDR3 DNA is TGTGCCAGCAGCCACGACCGCTACGAGCAGTACTTC. Protein sequence: CASSHDRYEQYF.

In its sample, this clonotype was seen a few times. The V call is TRBV2, the J call TRBJ1-1, with D unclear. V was cut by 6 bases and J by 4 bases, with 9 bases left in between. The CDR3 has 12 residues. The germline V gene encodes CDR1 SNHLY and CDR2 FYNNEI. Here the CDR3 DNA reads TGTGCCAGCAGGGCTTTTGGCACTGAAGCTTTCTTT. Its translation: CASRAFGTEAFF.

This clonotype showed up many times. The chain has TRBV20-1 and TRBJ2-5, with D possibly TRBD2 on 5 matching bases. From germline, CDR1 is DFQATT and CDR2 SNEGSKA (reference sequence). V lost 0 bases and J lost 4, with 15 bases in between. CDR3 length equals 15 residues. CDR3 residues: CSARDGEGGGETQYF. The CDR3 nucleotides read TGCAGTGCTAGAGATGGAGAAGGAGGAGGAGAGACCCAGTACTTC.

The table lists this clonotype with many counts. This sequence joins TRBV5-1 and TRBJ2-1, with no clear D. Trimming removed 1 base from V and 5 bases from J, with 7 bases in between. CDR3 length: 13 amino acids. Germline assignment: CDR1 SGHRS and CDR2 YFSETQ. This chain's CDR3 is CASSLNTNNEQFF. The CDR3 DNA follows: TGCGCCAGCAGCTTGAACACCAACAATGAGCAGTTCTTC.

The chain combines TRBV6-1 with TRBJ2-7, with 8 nucleotides matching TRBD2. V was pared by 0 bases and J by 5 bases, with 12 bases of the junction left unmatched. Germline CDR1 is MNHNS and CDR2 is SASEGT. The CDR3 extends over 17 amino acids. This CDR3 is CASSEAPGLAGFHEQYF. The CDR3 nucleotides read TGTGCCAGCAGTGAAGCCCCGGGCCTAGCGGGTTTCCACGAGCAGTACTTC.

The chain couples TRBV20-1 to TRBJ2-5; D is undetermined. Germline V gives CDR1 DFQATT, CDR2 SNEGSKA (reference sequence). The ends were cut back, 3 bases at V and 0 bases at J, with 14 bases in the middle. The CDR3 has 15 residues. This chain's CDR3 is CSASDQPIYQETQYF. The CDR3 DNA follows: TGCAGTGCTAGTGATCAGCCGATTTACCAAGAGACCCAGTACTTC.

This clonotype was counted only a few times. The rearrangement uses TRBV19 and TRBJ2-4; perhaps TRBD2 as D (7 bases). Germline lookup yields CDR1 LNHDA and CDR2 SQIVND (reference sequence). Deletions cut 4 bases from V and 9 bases from J, with 25 bases between. The CDR3 contains 17 residues. CDR3 coding DNA: TGTGCCAGTAGTACCCGGGGGGCCGGGAGCGATACCACCATTCAGTACTTC. It translates to CASSTRGAGSDTTIQYF.

The chain joins TRBV7-3 to TRBJ2-1; 8 bases agree with TRBD2. V shed 2 bases, J shed 8 bases, and the junction held 5 bases outside the gene matches. Germline V lookup: CDR1 SGHTA, CDR2 FQGTGA. The CDR3 extends over 14 amino acids. The CDR3 nucleotides are TGTGCCAGCAGCTTAGCGGGAGGTAACGATGAGCAGTTCTTC. Its protein product is CASSLAGGNDEQFF.

This clonotype was observed at least ten times. This CDR3 is CASSPGDRETQYF. The DNA for the CDR3 is TGTGCCAGCTCACCAGGGGATAGAGAGACCCAGTACTTC. This chain uses TRBV18 with TRBJ2-5; D is uncertain. V lost 2 bases to trimming and J lost 4 bases, with 8 bases between them. The CDR3 is 13 residues long. Per germline, CDR1 KGHSH and CDR2 LQKENI.

A note on this clonotype: One base away lies a much larger clone, so this may be a sequencing read error. This rearrangement joins TRBV28 to TRBJ1-4; no firm D call. Germline V lookup: CDR1 MDHEN, CDR2 SYDVKM. V lost 3 bases, J lost 5 bases, and 7 bases lay in between. This CDR3 comprises 13 residues. The CDR3 sequence: CASSFTGNEKLFF. CDR3 coding DNA: TGTGCCAGCAGTTTTACGGGCAATGAAAAACTGTTTTTT.

This clonotype occurred many times. The chain joins TRBV12-3 or TRBV12-4 to TRBJ2-7; 8 nucleotides align to TRBD1. The CDR3 has 15 amino acids. The V and J ends lost 6 bases and 3 bases, in that order; junction bases with no gene match: 10. The CDR3 loop reads CASSRDRGIFYEQYF. The DNA for the CDR3 is TGTGCCAGCAGCCGCGACAGGGGTATTTTCTACGAGCAGTACTTC.

This clonotype was found many times. The J gene is TRBJ1-4, the V gene TRBV20-1; the D is unclear. Trimming took off 4 bases at V and 4 bases at J, with 19 bases between the two ends. The CDR3 totals 16 residues. Per germline, CDR1 DFQATT and CDR2 SNEGSKA (reference sequence). The CDR3 region is CSAISYLPALNEKLFF. The CDR3 DNA sequence: TGCAGTGCTATATCTTACCTCCCAGCTCTTAATGAAAAACTGTTTTTT.

This clonotype was seen at least ten times. The chain combines TRBV12-3 or TRBV12-4 with TRBJ2-2, with 11 bases that match TRBD2. With 3 bases clipped from V and 6 bases from J, the junction kept 3 bases outside the gene matches. The CDR3 spans 15 residues. CDR3 sequence reads: CASSFSSGGAGELFF. The CDR3 nucleotides read TGTGCCAGCAGTTTCAGTAGCGGGGGGGCCGGGGAGCTGTTTTTT.

The chain employs TRBV6-2 or TRBV6-3 and TRBJ2-3; possible D gene TRBD2, 5 bases. CDR1 is MNHEY, CDR2 SVGEGT, per germline. The CDR3 is 14 amino acids. V lost 5 bases, J lost 4 bases, and 13 bases lay in between. As DNA, the CDR3 is TGTGCCAGCAGTGTTCTAGCATCAGCAGATACGCAGTATTTT. This gives the protein CASSVLASADTQYF.

This clonotype was seen ten or more times. The chain combines TRBV2 with TRBJ2-1; 8 bases align to TRBD1. CDR1 SNHLY and CDR2 FYNNEI come from the germline V gene. V dropped 5 bases and J dropped 8; count of bases not matched to a gene: 5. This CDR3 is built from 13 residues. CDR3 residues: CASSLLQGDEQFF. CDR3 nucleotide sequence: TGTGCCAGCAGTTTACTACAGGGGGATGAGCAGTTCTTC.

This clonotype showed up many times. This CDR3 is CASSSPGQGRNEQYF. The CDR3 DNA follows: TGTGCCAGCAGTTCACCGGGACAGGGTCGAAACGAGCAGTACTTC. The V call is TRBV27, the J call TRBJ2-7; 9 bases line up with TRBD1. The J segment lost 5 bases and the V segment lost 4 bases, leaving 9 bases of the junction unmatched. The CDR3 has 15 amino acids. Germline CDR1 MNHEY, CDR2 SMNVEV (reference sequence).

V gene TRBV7-2 combines with J gene TRBJ2-7; 11 nucleotides match TRBD1. This CDR3 is built from 15 residues. V shed 5 bases and J 8 bases; nucleotides not matched to a gene: 11. Germline CDR1 and CDR2: SGHTA and FQGNSA. The CDR3 DNA follows: TGTGCCAGCAGCCCCGGGACAGGGGGTATCGAACAGCAGTACTTC. It specifies CASSPGTGGIEQQYF.

The chain combines TRBV18 with TRBJ1-2; D may be TRBD1 (5 bases). The V and J ends lost 4 bases and 3 bases respectively, with 15 bases between them. The CDR3 runs 15 residues. Germline V CDR1 and CDR2: KGHSH, LQKENI. The CDR3 is CASSLTESRDYGYTF. CDR3 nucleotide sequence: TGTGCCAGCTCACTAACGGAGTCCAGGGACTATGGCTACACCTTC.

This clonotype was seen ten or more times. J is TRBJ2-7 and V is TRBV12-3 or TRBV12-4, with TRBD1 as a possible D gene (6 bases). The CDR3 has 11 amino acids. The V end lost 6 bases, the J end lost 3 bases, and 6 bases lay between the germline ends. CDR3 loop: CASRDSYEQYF. For the CDR3, the DNA is TGTGCCAGCAGGGACAGCTACGAGCAGTACTTC.

This clonotype was detected many times. This rearrangement joins TRBV2 to TRBJ2-3, with D perhaps matching TRBD1 (5 bases). Trimming left V 6 bases short and J 4 bases short, with 23 bases between. CDR3 length: 17 residues. The germline CDR1 and CDR2 sequences are SNHLY and FYNNEI. The CDR3 sequence: CASSPAWGLNRADTQYF. The CDR3 coding sequence is TGTGCCAGCAGCCCCGCCTGGGGCCTCAACCGGGCAGATACGCAGTATTTT.

The sample holds many counts of this clonotype. The V and J genes are TRBV30 and TRBJ1-4; D remains unclear. The CDR3 totals 13 residues. Between the trimmed V and J ends, which lost 1 base and 9 bases, there was a span of 12 bases. Germline CDR1 and CDR2: GTSNPN and SVGIG (reference sequence). The CDR3 nucleotides read TGTGCCTGGAGTGGCTATCAAGGGCAAAAACTGTTTTTT. Translation gives CAWSGYQGQKLFF.

This clonotype was detected many times. J is TRBJ2-7 and V is TRBV12-3 or TRBV12-4; tentatively, D is TRBD2 (6 bases). This CDR3 contains 17 residues. V was pared by 1 base and J by 2 bases, with 18 bases between. In DNA, the CDR3 is TGTGCCAGCAGTTTAGGGCCCGGGAGAGGGAGGACCTACGAGCAGTACTTC. It yields the protein CASSLGPGRGRTYEQYF.